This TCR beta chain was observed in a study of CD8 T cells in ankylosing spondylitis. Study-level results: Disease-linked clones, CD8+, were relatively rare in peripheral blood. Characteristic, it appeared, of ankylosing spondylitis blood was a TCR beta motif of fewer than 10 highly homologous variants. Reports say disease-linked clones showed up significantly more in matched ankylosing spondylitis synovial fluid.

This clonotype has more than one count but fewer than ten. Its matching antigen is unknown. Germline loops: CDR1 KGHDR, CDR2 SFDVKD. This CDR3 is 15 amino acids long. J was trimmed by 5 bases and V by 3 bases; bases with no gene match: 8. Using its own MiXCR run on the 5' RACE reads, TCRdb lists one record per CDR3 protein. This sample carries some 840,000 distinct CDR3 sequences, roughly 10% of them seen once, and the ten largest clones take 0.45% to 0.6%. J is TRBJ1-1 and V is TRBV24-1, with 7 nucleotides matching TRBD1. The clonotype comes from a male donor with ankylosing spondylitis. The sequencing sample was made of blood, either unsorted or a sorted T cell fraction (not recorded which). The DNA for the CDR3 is TGTGCCACCAGTGATAGGGGGCTGGGCACTACTGAAGCTTTCTTT. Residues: CATSDRGLGTTEAFF.